A selection of T cell receptor beta chains follows, all from one sample in a study of T-cell memory formation after mild COVID-19. Each CDR3 protein is one row after TCRdb ran MiXCR on the 5' RACE reads. The sample records 300,000 to 350,000 distinct CDR3 sequences, 13% to 15% being singletons. The material sequenced was PBMCs or a T cell subset sorted from them (not recorded which). The receptors stem from a man between 18 and 29 years old who had mild COVID-19 (a few samples of this study predate the infection). Cell type and time point are not known. Both conserved end residues are part of each CDR3. Fields, in order: CDR3 length, V gene, D gene, J gene, clone size, CDR3 protein, CDR3 DNA. D genes are given only for firm matches. Clone size, where shown, is once, few, many, or a class for clones that have expanded.

>14|TRBV7-2|-|TRBJ2-5|many
CASSLLAAQETQYF
TGTGCCAGCAGCTTATTAGCGGCCCAAGAGACCCAGTACTTC
>15|TRBV5-1|-|TRBJ1-5|-
CASSSGDNSNQPQHF
TGCGCCAGCAGCTCCGGTGACAATAGCAATCAGCCCCAGCATTTT
>13|TRBV20-1|-|TRBJ1-5|-
CSAIGGFNQPQHF
TGCAGTGCGATCGGGGGGTTCAATCAGCCCCAGCATTTT
>14|TRBV10-3|TRBD1|TRBJ2-1|few
CASGPWDRYNEQFF
TGTGCCAGCGGGCCGTGGGACAGATACAATGAGCAGTTCTTC
>15|TRBV24-1|TRBD1|TRBJ2-3|few
CATSPGQGRADTQYF
TGTGCCACCAGTCCGGGACAGGGGAGGGCAGATACGCAGTATTTT
>16|TRBV4-3|TRBD1|TRBJ2-2|few
CASSHPRDSLTGELFF
TGCGCCAGCAGCCACCCTAGGGACAGCCTCACCGGGGAGCTGTTTTTT
>15|TRBV12-3/TRBV12-4|TRBD1|TRBJ1-5|many
CASSYPGQGGQPQHF
TGTGCCAGCAGTTACCCGGGACAGGGGGGTCAGCCCCAGCATTTT
>14|TRBV5-1|-|TRBJ1-5|many
CASSLDAERQPQHF
TGCGCCAGCAGCTTGGATGCCGAAAGGCAGCCCCAGCATTTT
>15|TRBV28|TRBD2|TRBJ2-1|few
CASSIAGALNNEQFF
TGTGCCAGCAGTATAGCGGGGGCCTTAAACAATGAGCAGTTCTTC
>15|TRBV5-1|-|TRBJ1-5|many
CASRSVPGSNQPQHF
TGCGCCAGCAGATCCGTCCCGGGCTCCAATCAGCCCCAGCATTTT
>13|TRBV4-1|-|TRBJ2-5|few
CASSPTVGETQYF
TGCGCCAGCAGCCCCACCGTCGGGGAGACCCAGTACTTC
>13|TRBV4-1|-|TRBJ1-1|few
CASSLTGMAEAFF
TGCGCCAGCAGCCTCACAGGGATGGCTGAAGCTTTCTTT
>19|TRBV25-1|TRBD2|TRBJ2-1|-
CASSEERTGGPISYNEQFF
TGTGCCAGCAGTGAAGAACGGACGGGGGGGCCAATCTCCTACAATGAGCAGTTCTTC
>14|TRBV4-2|-|TRBJ1-2|-
CASSQEADFYGYTF
TGTGCCAGCAGCCAAGAAGCAGACTTTTATGGCTACACCTTC